These 28 T cell receptor beta chains came from one sample sequenced in a study of blood T cell repertoires in COVID-19. Here immunoSEQ multiplex PCR was the method, and the copy in TCRdb shows in-frame clones only, minus some. The table has around 220,000 clones, roughly 82% seen once. The sequencing input was peripheral blood. The receptors shown here come from a woman at least 80 years old with active or convalescent COVID-19.

V usage is TRBV4-1 and J usage is TRBJ2-7; 8 bases align to TRBD2. Germline assignment: CDR1 MGHRA and CDR2 YSYEKL. The CDR3 is made up of 15 amino acids. The V segment lost 2 bases and the J segment 6 bases; nucleotides outside the gene matches: 9. CDR3 loop: CASSQIRAGGTEQYF. For the CDR3, the DNA is TGCGCCAGCAGCCAAATTAGGGCGGGGGGAACCGAGCAGTACTTC.

This chain's CDR3 is CASSRDRNNSPLHF. CDR3 DNA: TGTGCCAGCAGCCGGGACAGAAATAATTCACCCCTCCACTTT. The V call is TRBV6-5, the J call TRBJ1-6; 7 positions match TRBD1. The CDR3 has 14 amino acids. Per germline, CDR1 MNHEY and CDR2 SVGAGI. V gave up 6 bases and J gave up 5 bases; unmatched junction bases: 4.

The chain is built from TRBV2 and TRBJ1-4, with 9 positions matching TRBD1. This CDR3 has 15 residues. Per the germline V gene, CDR1 is SNHLY and CDR2 is FYNNEI. J was trimmed by 8 bases and V by 5 bases; bases with no gene match: 9. The CDR3: CASSPGQGVREKLFF. The CDR3 region has the DNA TGTGCCAGCAGTCCGGGACAGGGCGTTCGAGAAAAACTGTTTTTT. The entire variable domain, with the rest obtained from reference TRBV2 and TRBJ1-4, is as follows: EPEVTQTPSHQVTQMGQEVILRCVPISNHLYFYWYRQILGQKVEFLVSFYNNEISEKSEIFDDQFSVERPDGSNFTLKIRSTKLEDSAMYFCASSPGQGVREKLFFGSGTQLSVL.

This chain joins TRBV24-1 and TRBJ1-4; D is unclear. The germline V gene has CDR1 KGHDR and CDR2 SFDVKD. CDR3 length: 12 residues. Trimming shortened V by 4 bases and J by 14 bases, and 13 bases separated the two germline ends. DNA of the CDR3: TGTGCCACCAGTGAGTTCGGTGAATGGCTGTTTTTT. Its protein product is CATSEFGEWLFF.

The rearrangement joins TRBV28 to TRBJ2-7; 7 nucleotides line up with TRBD1. Per the germline V gene, CDR1 is MDHEN and CDR2 is SYDVKM. This CDR3 is 12 amino acids long. V lost 3 bases, J lost 10 bases, and 6 bases stayed unmatched. The CDR3 region has the DNA TGTGCCAGCAGTTTGATACGACAGGGTCAGTACTTC. Translation gives CASSLIRQGQYF.

The chain has TRBV2 and TRBJ2-1; D is uncertain. Trimming shortened V by 4 bases and J by 9 bases, and 4 bases separated the two germline ends. The CDR3 contains 10 residues. The germline gives CDR1 SNHLY, CDR2 FYNNEI. The CDR3 here is CASSVVEQFF. The CDR3 DNA reads TGTGCCAGCAGTGTAGTTGAGCAGTTCTTC.

The CDR3 spells CASWTVETPSYGYTF. DNA for the CDR3: TGTGCCAGTTGGACAGTCGAAACCCCTTCCTATGGCTACACCTTC. The V call is TRBV19, the J call TRBJ1-2; D is perhaps TRBD1 (6 bases). CDR1 and CDR2 from the germline V gene are LNHDA and SQIVND (reference sequence). Trimming removed 8 bases at V and 4 bases at J, with 20 bases between. This CDR3 has 15 residues.

This clone was recorded once. A far larger clone is a single base away, which makes a read error likely. The V and J genes are TRBV4-1 and TRBJ2-1; perhaps TRBD2 as D (6 bases). CDR1 and CDR2 from the germline V gene are MGHRA and YSYEKL. The CDR3 is 16 amino acids. Here the CDR3 DNA reads TGCGCCTGCAGCCAACGGGGGACCAACTACCTCAATGAGCAGTTCTTC. Translating gives CACSQRGTNYLNEQFF.

This rearrangement joins TRBV10-1 to TRBJ2-2; TRBD1 is a possible D gene (6 bases). Trimming pared 5 bases from V and 2 bases from J, leaving 12 bases between. CDR3 size: 15 residues. Germline CDR1 is WNHNN and CDR2 is SYGVQD (reference sequence). Here the CDR3 DNA reads TGCGCCAGCAGTAAGACAGGCTTAAACACCGGGGAGCTGTTTTTT. This sequence encodes CASSKTGLNTGELFF.

This chain links TRBV19 with TRBJ1-6; TRBD1 is a possible D gene (5 bases). V was clipped by 4 bases and J by 3 bases, with 16 bases between them. The CDR3 runs 17 residues. Germline assignment: CDR1 LNHDA and CDR2 SQIVND (reference sequence). The CDR3 loop is CASSTTWDSYYNSPLHF. Written as DNA, the CDR3 is TGTGCCAGTAGTACCACCTGGGACTCCTACTATAATTCACCCCTCCACTTT.

This chain links TRBV29-1 with TRBJ2-1, with 9 bases that match TRBD2. Germline trimming cut 7 bases from V and 9 bases from J; bases unmatched to any gene: 10. The CDR3 spans 13 residues. The germline V gene has CDR1 SQVTM and CDR2 ANQGSEA. The chain's CDR3 is CSAGLAGLGEQFF. The CDR3 bases are TGCAGCGCGGGACTAGCTGGGTTGGGTGAGCAGTTCTTC.

The chain has TRBV6-6 and TRBJ1-6; 7 bases are a match to TRBD1. V lost 2 bases and J lost 5; bases outside the gene matches: 0. The germline CDR1 and CDR2 sequences are MNHNY and SVGAGI (reference sequence). This CDR3 comprises 14 residues. CDR3 amino acids: CASSYGTDNSPLHF. The CDR3 DNA follows: TGTGCCAGCAGTTACGGGACAGATAATTCACCCCTCCACTTT.

The chain combines TRBV5-6 with TRBJ2-3; 7 bases are shared with TRBD2. CDR1 is SGHDT, CDR2 YYEEEE, per germline. CDR3 length: 15 amino acids. Germline trimming cut 4 bases from V and 1 base from J; bases unmatched to any gene: 6. The CDR3 sequence: CASSLGGVGTDTQYF. Written as DNA, the CDR3 is TGTGCCAGCAGCCTGGGGGGGGTTGGCACAGATACGCAGTATTTT.

The chain recombines TRBV30 with TRBJ2-7, with D perhaps matching TRBD2 (5 bases). The CDR3 loop spans 14 amino acids. The ends were cut back, 0 bases at V and 2 bases at J, with 11 bases in the middle. Germline V gene data show CDR1 as GTSNPN and CDR2 as SVGIG (reference sequence). CDR3 region: CAWSVSRGPYEQYF. DNA of the CDR3: TGTGCCTGGAGTGTAAGTCGGGGTCCCTACGAGCAGTACTTC.

The rearrangement joins TRBV24-1 to TRBJ2-7; 11 positions match TRBD2. Germline CDR1 and CDR2: KGHDR and SFDVKD. The trim removed 7 bases at V and 3 bases at J, leaving 10 bases unmatched. The CDR3 covers 16 residues. CDR3 amino acids: CATSDLSTSGGYEQYF. The CDR3 coding sequence is TGTGCCACCAGCGACCTAAGTACTAGCGGGGGCTACGAGCAGTACTTC.

The rearrangement links TRBV5-1 to TRBJ2-1; possible D gene TRBD1, 5 bases. The CDR3 consists of 13 residues. Germline values: CDR1 SGHRS, CDR2 YFSETQ. The germline V and J ends were trimmed by 4 bases and 8 bases, with 13 bases remaining between them. The CDR3 protein is CASSQGRSDEQFF. DNA of the CDR3: TGCGCCAGCAGCCAGGGCAGGAGTGATGAGCAGTTCTTC.

The chain combines TRBV18 with TRBJ2-1, with D possibly matching TRBD2 (5 bases). CDR3 size: 15 residues. Between the trimmed V and J ends, which lost 4 bases and 3 bases, there was a span of 13 bases. In germline, CDR1 is KGHSH, CDR2 LQKENI. CDR3 in DNA: TGTGCCAGCTCACGAAGCGGAGCCTTCTACAATGAGCAGTTCTTC. It yields the protein CASSRSGAFYNEQFF.

The rearrangement links TRBV3-1 (or the pseudogene TRBV3-2) to TRBJ1-5; the match to TRBD1 covers 7 bases. This CDR3 contains 13 residues. The V gene end was trimmed by 1 base and the J gene end by 11 bases; junction bases not matched to a gene: 5. The V gene's germline CDR1 is LGHDT and CDR2 YNNKEL (reference sequence). The CDR3 DNA reads TGTGCCAGCAGCCAAGCAGGGGGTGGGTCCCAGCATTTT. Amino acid sequence: CASSQAGGGSQHF.

V gene TRBV25-1 combines with J gene TRBJ1-5; TRBD1 agrees at 12 bases. V was pared by 5 bases and J by 5 bases, with 7 bases of the junction left unmatched. This CDR3 comprises 16 residues. From germline, CDR1 is MGHDK and CDR2 SYGVNS. The CDR3 coding sequence is TGTGCCAGCAGTCCCCGGGACAGGGGGCAGGATCAGCCCCAGCATTTT. It codes for CASSPRDRGQDQPQHF.

V usage is TRBV2 and J usage is TRBJ1-1, with a weak D call TRBD1 (5 bases). Germline CDR1 SNHLY, CDR2 FYNNEI. V was cut by 11 bases and J by 4 bases, with 20 bases left in between. This CDR3 is built from 14 residues. The CDR3 DNA is TGTGCCTGTGCGATAGAGGGGAGGATCACTGAAGCTTTCTTT. Protein: CACAIEGRITEAFF.

The chain is built from TRBV18 and TRBJ1-6; 8 bases are a match to TRBD1. Trimming removed 3 bases from V and 5 bases from J; junction bases left unmatched: 3. CDR3 size: 15 residues. Germline CDR1 is KGHSH and CDR2 is LQKENI. In DNA form, the CDR3 reads TGTGCCAGCTCACCCGACAGGGGCGATAATTCACCCCTCCACTTT. It is translated as CASSPDRGDNSPLHF.

The V call is TRBV28, the J call TRBJ1-2; possible D gene TRBD1, 6 bases. From germline, CDR1 is MDHEN and CDR2 SYDVKM. The V end lost 4 bases, the J end lost 4 bases, and 10 bases lay between the germline ends. This CDR3 has 13 amino acids. CDR3 bases: TGTGCCAGCAGTTCTGAACAGGGCTATGGCTACACCTTC. Protein sequence: CASSSEQGYGYTF.

J is TRBJ2-3 and V is TRBV28, with D unresolved. The CDR3 sequence is 12 residues long. Germline CDR1 is MDHEN and CDR2 is SYDVKM. V was shortened by 4 bases and J by 2 bases, with 4 bases between the two germline ends. The CDR3 DNA sequence: TGTGCCAGCAGTTCGTTCACAGATACGCAGTATTTT. Translation: CASSSFTDTQYF.

The CDR3 nucleotides read TGCGCCAGCAGCTTACTAGCGGTAGGAGCAGATACGCAGTATTTT. It is translated as CASSLLAVGADTQYF. The V call is TRBV5-1, the J call TRBJ2-3; 8 nucleotides match TRBD2. The V and J ends lost 2 bases and 4 bases, in that order; junction bases with no gene match: 6. Germline assignment: CDR1 SGHRS and CDR2 YFSETQ. The CDR3 contains 15 residues. Full variable domain (missing parts from reference TRBV5-1 and TRBJ2-3): KAGVTQTPRYLIKTRGQQVTLSCSPISGHRSVSWYQQTPGQGLQFLFEYFSETQRNKGNFPGRFSGRQFSNSRSEMNVSTLELGDSALYLCASSLLAVGADTQYFGPGTRLTVL.

The chain employs TRBV5-1 and TRBJ1-1, with TRBD1 matching 7 bases. Germline V gives CDR1 SGHRS, CDR2 YFSETQ. V was pared by 4 bases and J by 3 bases, with 6 bases of the junction left unmatched. This CDR3 is built from 14 residues. The CDR3 reads CASSPGTVYTEAFF. Written as DNA, the CDR3 is TGCGCCAGCAGCCCCGGGACAGTATACACTGAAGCTTTCTTT.

This clone was found once. This sequence joins TRBV7-9 and TRBJ2-5; TRBD2 aligns across 8 bases. From germline, CDR1 is SEHNR and CDR2 FQNEAQ (reference sequence). The CDR3 has 15 amino acids. The V segment lost 7 bases and the J segment 5 bases; nucleotides outside the gene matches: 12. CDR3 DNA sequence: TGTGCCAGCACCCCCCTATGGCGGGAGGTTGAGACCCAGTACTTC. As protein: CASTPLWREVETQYF.

The chain links TRBV28 to TRBJ1-2; D may be TRBD1 (5 bases). The ends were cut back, 2 bases at V and 0 bases at J, with 13 bases in the middle. The CDR3 extends over 16 amino acids. CDR1 and CDR2 (germline): MDHEN, SYDVKM. For the CDR3, the DNA is TGTGCCAGCAGTTTAGGAGGTGGGGGGGCTAACTATGGCTACACCTTC. This gives the protein CASSLGGGGANYGYTF.

The J gene is TRBJ1-1, the V gene TRBV20-1; D perhaps matches TRBD1 (6 bases). Germline V gives CDR1 DFQATT, CDR2 SNEGSKA (reference sequence). The CDR3 runs 11 residues. Between the trimmed V and J ends, which lost 6 bases and 11 bases, there was a span of 16 bases. The CDR3 DNA reads TGCAGTGCGGCCGGGACAAAGGATGCTTTCTTT. Translated, it gives CSAAGTKDAFF.